By proportion, the clone carrying this T cell receptor (beta chain) is medium-sized (0.01 to 0.1%). Libraries were prepared by immunoSEQ multiplex PCR; TCRdb keeps only in-frame clonotypes and omits some of them. This sample has about 44,000 clones, with about 89% found just once. The data were obtained in a study of T cell changes during pregnancy in multiple sclerosis. CDR1 and CDR2 (germline): SGHTA, FQGNSA. V shed 7 bases and J shed 4 bases, with 11 bases lying between them. CDR3 length: 13 amino acids. Sequencing used CD4+ T cells from peripheral blood mononuclear cells, obtained after pregnancy. This TCR was recovered from a female donor with multiple sclerosis, enrolled in a pregnancy study. The chain combines TRBV7-2 with TRBJ2-1; D is undetermined. The chain's CDR3 is CASNPYEYNEQFF. For the CDR3, the DNA is TGTGCCAGCAACCCGTACGAGTACAATGAGCAGTTCTTC.